One and the same sample provided the 23 T cell receptor beta chains below, sequenced in a study of blood T cell repertoires in COVID-19. Clones were read by immunoSEQ multiplex PCR, and TCRdb kept only the in-frame ones, dropping some. Among just over 350,000 clones listed, approximately 84% were seen once. Sequencing was done on a sample of PBMCs or T cells enriched from blood (not recorded which). The receptors stem from a woman aged 30 to 39 who had recovered from COVID-19.

As DNA, the CDR3 is TGTGCCAGCAGTTACCTACAGGGGATTGAGGCTTTCTTT. The encoded protein is CASSYLQGIEAFF. V gene TRBV12-3 or TRBV12-4 combines with J gene TRBJ1-1, with 7 bases lining up with TRBD1. This CDR3 contains 13 residues. V lost 4 bases to trimming and J lost 11 bases; unmatched junction nucleotides: 10.

This chain uses TRBV4-1 with TRBJ2-7; 11 bases align to TRBD1. Germline CDR1 reads MGHRA; CDR2 reads YSYEKL. V was clipped by 3 bases and J by 5 bases; unmatched bases: 18. CDR3 length: 19 amino acids. This CDR3 reads CASSHIRTGGPRNSHEQYF. The CDR3 DNA reads TGCGCCAGCAGCCACATTCGGACAGGGGGCCCCAGAAATAGCCACGAGCAGTACTTC.

V gene TRBV6-5 combines with J gene TRBJ2-1, with 8 bases lining up with TRBD2. Unmatched junction bases numbered 2, after V lost 4 bases and J lost 0 bases. Germline V gene data show CDR1 as MNHEY and CDR2 as SVGAGI. This CDR3 is 15 amino acids long. The CDR3 DNA reads TGTGCCAGCAGTTTAGCGGGGAACTCCTACAATGAGCAGTTCTTC. Residues: CASSLAGNSYNEQFF.

Remarks on this clone: This sample includes further DNA sequences coding for the same CDR3. This CDR3 is CASSLRQTEAFF. CDR3 nucleotide sequence: TGTGCCAGCAGTTTAAGACAAACTGAAGCTTTCTTT. The rearrangement links TRBV28 to TRBJ1-1; D unresolved. Germline V lookup: CDR1 MDHEN, CDR2 SYDVKM. CDR3 length: 12 amino acids. V was trimmed by 2 bases and J by 5 bases, leaving 6 bases between them.

The CDR3 here is CASSLRGDTQYF. CDR3 DNA sequence: TGTGCCAGCAGCTTAAGGGGGGATACGCAGTATTTT. V is TRBV13 and J is TRBJ2-3; D is possibly TRBD1 (6 bases). The CDR3 contains 12 residues. V lost 2 bases to trimming and J lost 6 bases, with 6 bases between them. Germline CDR1 is PRHDT and CDR2 is FYEKMQ (reference sequence).

CDR3 in amino acids: CASSQWGQGIHEQYF. The CDR3 DNA follows: TGTGCCAGCAGCCAATGGGGACAGGGAATCCACGAGCAGTACTTC. This chain joins TRBV3-1 (or the pseudogene TRBV3-2) and TRBJ2-7, with 9 bases lining up with TRBD1. The CDR3 covers 15 residues. Germline V gives CDR1 LGHDT, CDR2 YNNKEL (reference sequence). V trimming: 2 bases; J trimming: 5 bases; junction bases outside the gene matches: 7.

The chain employs TRBV5-1 and TRBJ2-3; D remains ambiguous. The CDR3 has 15 residues. CDR1 is SGHRS and CDR2 is YFSETQ in the germline V gene. The V gene lost 4 bases and the J gene lost 1 base, with 13 bases spanning the gap. CDR3 nucleotides: TGCGCCAGCAGCCTCCTCGCCCGGGGCACAGATACGCAGTATTTT. It yields the protein CASSLLARGTDTQYF.

This rearrangement joins TRBV19 to TRBJ1-1; D might be TRBD1 (6 bases). This CDR3 is built from 17 residues. Between the trimmed V and J ends, which lost 0 bases and 1 base, there was a span of 15 bases. Per germline, CDR1 LNHDA and CDR2 SQIVND (reference sequence). The CDR3: CASSIDGRGGRNTEAFF. CDR3 in DNA: TGTGCCAGTAGTATAGATGGCAGGGGAGGGCGGAACACTGAAGCTTTCTTT.

The chain combines TRBV4-1 with TRBJ1-1; the D gene is possibly TRBD1 (5 bases). Trimming left V 4 bases short and J 1 base short, with 10 bases between. The CDR3 sequence is 14 residues long. Germline V gene lookup returns CDR1 MGHRA and CDR2 YSYEKL. CDR3 protein: CASSPRTSNTEAFF. In DNA form, the CDR3 reads TGCGCCAGCAGCCCTAGGACATCGAACACTGAAGCTTTCTTT.

In its sample, this clone was seen once. CDR3 sequence reads: CASSRGTSLLHEQFF. The CDR3 DNA reads as TGTGCCAGCAGCCGGGGGACTAGCCTCCTCCATGAGCAGTTCTTC. V is TRBV6-4 and J is TRBJ2-1, with 9 bases aligning to TRBD2. Germline loops: CDR1 MRHNA, CDR2 SNTAGT. This CDR3 spans 15 amino acids. V trimming: 6 bases; J trimming: 8 bases; junction bases outside the gene matches: 11.

V usage is TRBV7-9 and J usage is TRBJ1-3, with 9 bases identical to TRBD1. CDR3 length: 17 amino acids. CDR1 and CDR2 from the germline V gene are SEHNR and FQNEAQ (reference sequence). Germline trimming cut 2 bases from V and 4 bases from J; bases unmatched to any gene: 9. The chain's CDR3 is CASSLPLGTGTGNTIYF. CDR3 sequence (DNA): TGTGCCAGCAGCTTACCCCTCGGGACAGGGACAGGAAACACCATATATTTT.

This chain joins TRBV6-5 and TRBJ1-1; no firm D call. V was clipped by 2 bases and J by 9 bases, with 7 bases between them. The CDR3 is made up of 11 amino acids. CDR1 and CDR2 from the germline V gene are MNHEY and SVGAGI. The CDR3 nucleotides are TGTGCCAGCAGTTACGGAGGGCAAGCTTTCTTT. This codes for CASSYGGQAFF.

The chain carries TRBV28 and TRBJ2-6; a possible D gene is TRBD1 (6 bases). Looked up from germline, CDR1 is MDHEN and CDR2 is SYDVKM. V dropped 2 bases and J dropped 11 bases, with 16 bases sitting between them. There are 15 residues in the CDR3. The CDR3 region is CASSLGDTARHVLTF. CDR3 DNA sequence: TGTGCCAGCAGTTTAGGGGACACAGCCCGACACGTCCTGACTTTC.

In its sample, this clone was seen once. This chain joins TRBV5-5 and TRBJ1-6, with D possibly matching TRBD1 (5 bases). The CDR3 loop spans 14 amino acids. Germline V gene data show CDR1 as SGHKS and CDR2 as YYEKEE (reference sequence). V dropped 0 bases and J dropped 8 bases, with 9 bases sitting between them. In nucleotides, the CDR3 is TGTGCCAGCAGCTTGGGTCGGGGGTATTCACCCCTCCACTTT. Protein: CASSLGRGYSPLHF.

In nucleotides, the CDR3 is TGTGCCAGCAGGAAAACCCTCGCGTGGGGAGGGTCCTACGAGCAGTACTTC. Protein: CASRKTLAWGGSYEQYF. The chain links TRBV28 to TRBJ2-7, with 7 bases fitting TRBD2. The CDR3 extends over 17 amino acids. CDR1 is MDHEN and CDR2 is SYDVKM in the germline V gene. The junction had 15 bases not matched to a gene; V was cut back by 6 bases and J by 1 base.

The V call is TRBV28, the J call TRBJ1-3; no firm D call. The V and J ends lost 5 bases and 0 bases respectively, with 8 bases between them. CDR1 MDHEN and CDR2 SYDVKM come from the germline V gene. The CDR3 length is 14 residues. The CDR3 nucleotides are TGTGCCAGCAGTCCCCCAGTCTCTGGAAACACCATATATTTT. Translating gives CASSPPVSGNTIYF.

The chain couples TRBV10-2 to TRBJ2-7; 7 bases fit TRBD2. The CDR3 is 17 residues long. Germline values: CDR1 WSHSY, CDR2 SAAADI. V lost 5 bases and J lost 0; bases outside the gene matches: 13. The CDR3 loop is CASSHTLLAGGSYEQYF. CDR3 coding DNA: TGCGCCAGCAGTCATACACTTTTAGCGGGCGGCTCCTACGAGCAGTACTTC.

This chain links TRBV2 with TRBJ2-1, with 13 nucleotides matching TRBD2. Per germline, CDR1 SNHLY and CDR2 FYNNEI. The CDR3 has 18 residues. Losses at the gene ends were 0 bases for V and 7 bases for J; bases not matched to a gene: 9. In nucleotides, the CDR3 is TGTGCCAGCAGTGAAGCCACCGGACTAGCGGGAGTAGGGAATGAGCAGTTCTTC. The encoded protein is CASSEATGLAGVGNEQFF.

The rearrangement uses TRBV24-1 and TRBJ1-1; 9 bases are a match to TRBD1. Germline CDR1 reads KGHDR; CDR2 reads SFDVKD. This CDR3 has 14 residues. The junction had 8 bases not matched to a gene; V was cut back by 4 bases and J by 9 bases. This chain's CDR3 is CATSDSSDRGKAFF. The CDR3 DNA reads as TGTGCCACCAGTGACTCTTCGGACAGGGGAAAAGCTTTCTTT.

This clone was counted once. V gene TRBV5-8 combines with J gene TRBJ2-1; 7 positions agree with TRBD1. The germline V gene encodes CDR1 SGHTS and CDR2 YDEGEE. Trimming took 4 bases from V and 3 from J; bases not matched to a gene: 13. CDR3 size: 17 residues. CDR3 DNA: TGTGCCAGCAGCCGGGGCTCCGGGACAGAGAACTACAATGAGCAGTTCTTC. Its protein is CASSRGSGTENYNEQFF. The full variable domain, with the rest looked up from reference TRBV5-8 and TRBJ2-1, is EAGVTQSPTHLIKTRGQQATLRCSPISGHTSVYWYQQALGLGLQFLLWYDEGEERNRGNFPPRFSGRQFPNYSSELNVNALELEDSALYLCASSRGSGTENYNEQFFGPGTRLTVL.

This chain links TRBV10-3 with TRBJ2-6; the match to TRBD1 covers 10 bases. CDR1 is ENHRY and CDR2 is SYGVKD in the germline V gene. The CDR3 is 17 amino acids. Unmatched junction bases numbered 6, after V lost 7 bases and J lost 0 bases. CDR3 sequence (DNA): TGTGCCATCAACGACGACAGGGGGCACTCTGGGGCCAACGTCCTGACTTTC. It yields the protein CAINDDRGHSGANVLTF.

This clone was detected only a few times. This rearrangement joins TRBV20-1 to TRBJ1-2; TRBD1 agrees at 8 bases. The CDR3 is 13 residues long. CDR1 DFQATT and CDR2 SNEGSKA come from the germline V gene (reference sequence). The V and J ends lost 3 bases and 5 bases, in that order; junction bases with no gene match: 5. CDR3 coding DNA: TGCAGTGCTAGTGACAGGGGTTGGTATGGCTACACCTTC. This gives the protein CSASDRGWYGYTF.

This chain links TRBV7-2 with TRBJ2-1; possibly TRBD1 for D (5 bases). The V and J ends lost 6 bases and 10 bases respectively, with 13 bases between them. Germline-derived CDR1 and CDR2 are SGHTA and FQGNSA. This CDR3 has 12 residues. CDR3 loop: CASSPTGSEQFF. CDR3 coding DNA: TGTGCCAGCAGTCCTACAGGTTCAGAGCAGTTCTTC.